This TCR beta chain is from a study of T-cell memory formation after mild COVID-19 (dated by TCRdb to the early 2020s). Looking at the study overall: TCR sequence clusters from the two donors were largely donor specific. T-cell clones expanding and contracting after mild COVID-19 in two donors were tracked by longitudinal TCRalpha and TCRbeta repertoire sequencing. The cohort comprised two young, previously healthy adult volunteers, one female and one male. The investigation overall reported the following: Some responding clones were detected in pre-infection memory, suggesting pre-existing cross-reactive memory T cells joined the SARS-CoV-2 response. Contracting CD4+ clones appeared mostly in the CM and EM memory subsets, whereas CD8+ clones were enriched in EMRA. The study covered only a couple of mild cases, and larger cohorts including severe cases with pre-infection samples were considered necessary. Clones contracting from day 15 to 85 had balanced CD4/CD8 phenotypes, while a second wave expanding from day 15 to 37 was biased towards CD4+. The second-wave clones that peaked on day 37 were not confirmed to be SARS-CoV-2 specific.

Counted from cysteine to phenylalanine, this CDR3 has 11 amino acids. CDR3 DNA is the only sequence kept; it has 33 bases, read in frame from the first base. V gives up 5 bases and J gives up 5 bases, and the segment between their germline ends measures 8 bases. CDR1 and CDR2 (DFQATT, SNEGSKA) derive from the germline V gene (reference sequence). TCRdb lists the instrument as Illumina NovaSeq 6000. TCRalpha and TCRbeta cDNA libraries were built by 5'RACE with constant-segment primers, adding sample barcodes and unique molecular identifiers. RNA was extracted from every sample with Trizol reagent. Library amplification was performed in two PCR steps, and a second sample barcode and Illumina TruSeq adapters were introduced in the second step. Sequencing of libraries was performed on an Illumina NovaSeq with 2 x 150 bp paired-end reads. The source study handled its data this way. Reads were demultiplexed and collapsed into UMI-guided consensus sequences with migec v1.2.7. Using mixcr v2.1.11, the UMI consensuses were aligned to TRA and TRB V and J templates and assembled into clonotypes. A clonotype was counted as expanded or contracted only if both edgeR and NoisET called the change significant, with noise models trained on biological replicates. For edgeR calls, the thresholds were a false discovery rate-adjusted p below 0.01 and a log2 fold-change of 1. PCA with hierarchical clustering of max-normalized trajectories of the 1000 most abundant clonotypes was used as exploratory dynamics analysis. The CD4 or CD8 phenotype of responding clones was assigned using the separately sequenced CD4+ and CD8+ repertoires. The raw public data were reprocessed by TCRdb itself: fastp quality trimming at Q25, MiXCR clonotype calling, in-frame beta chains only. Rows matching on CDR3 protein sequence are summarized as one entry with the most common DNA and genes. The V and J calls, along with clone size, are taken from TCRdb and not from the paper's own processing. The sample table lists about 180,000 distinct CDR3 sequences, around 18% of them with a count of one. The ten largest clones capture 3% to 4.5% of the sample.

Ficoll-Paque density gradient centrifugation was used to isolate PBMCs. This clonotype has more than one count but fewer than ten. Its antigen has not been determined. Base quality data are lacking; no much larger clone is found one base away. The source is a man between 18 and 29 years old who had mild COVID-19 (a few samples of this study predate the infection). The sample titles of this study are shuffled in the database, so cell type and time point are left out; the donor was told from shared clones. The chain uses TRBV20-1 and TRBJ2-3; no D gene call is confident. The sequencing input was PBMCs or a T cell subset sorted from them (not recorded which). The CDR3 here reads CSAGVVDTQYF. The DNA sequence reads TGCAGTGCTGGCGTCGTAGATACGCAGTATTTT.